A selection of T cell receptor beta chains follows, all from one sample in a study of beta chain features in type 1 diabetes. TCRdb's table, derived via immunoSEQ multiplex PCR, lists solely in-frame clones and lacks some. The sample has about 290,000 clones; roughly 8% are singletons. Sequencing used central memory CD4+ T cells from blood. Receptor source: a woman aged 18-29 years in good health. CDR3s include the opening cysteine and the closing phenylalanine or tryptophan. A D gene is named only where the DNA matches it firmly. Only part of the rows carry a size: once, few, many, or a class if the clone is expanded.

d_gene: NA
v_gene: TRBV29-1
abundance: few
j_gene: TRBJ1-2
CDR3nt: TGCAGCGTATCGCCCCTCCTAGACACTGTTGCCTTC
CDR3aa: CSVSPLLDTVAF

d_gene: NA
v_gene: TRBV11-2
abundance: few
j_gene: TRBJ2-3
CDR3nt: TGTGCCAGCAGTCCAGGCAGGAAGGCCGATACGCAGTATTTT
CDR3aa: CASSPGRKADTQYF

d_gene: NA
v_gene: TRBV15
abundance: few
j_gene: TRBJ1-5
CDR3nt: TGTGCCACCAGCAGGAGGACCGATAGCAATCAGCCCCAGCATTTT
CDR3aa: CATSRRTDSNQPQHF

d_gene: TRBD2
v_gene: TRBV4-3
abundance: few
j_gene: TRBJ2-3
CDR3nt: TGCGCCAGCAGCCAAGAAGGGCGCGGGGGGAGAGATACGCAGTATTTT
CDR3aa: CASSQEGRGGRDTQYF

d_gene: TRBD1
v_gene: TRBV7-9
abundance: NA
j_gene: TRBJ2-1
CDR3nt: TGTGCCAGCAGCTTGAGGGGGCGCAAGATTGATGAGCAGTTCTTC
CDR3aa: CASSLRGRKIDEQFF

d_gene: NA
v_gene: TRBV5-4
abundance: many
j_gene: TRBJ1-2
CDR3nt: TGTGCCAGCAGCTTGGGGCAGGGTGTCTATGGCTACACCTTC
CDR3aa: CASSLGQGVYGYTF

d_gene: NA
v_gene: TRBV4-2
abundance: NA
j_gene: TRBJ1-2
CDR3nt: TGTGCCAGCAGCCAAGATCACGGGGGTGACTATGGCTACACCTTC
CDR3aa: CASSQDHGGDYGYTF

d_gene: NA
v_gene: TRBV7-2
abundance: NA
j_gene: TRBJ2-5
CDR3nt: TGTGCCAGCACCAAAAGCGCTAGTTCGCGAGAGACCCAGTACTTC
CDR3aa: CASTKSASSRETQYF

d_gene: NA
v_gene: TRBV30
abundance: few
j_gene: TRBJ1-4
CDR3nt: TGTGCCTGGAGTGTGGGCCTTTCGGGGGAAAAACTGTTTTTT
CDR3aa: CAWSVGLSGEKLFF

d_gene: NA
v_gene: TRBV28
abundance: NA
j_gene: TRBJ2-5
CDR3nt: TGTGCCAGCAGTCTCGGCGGTGGAGCAGAGACCCAGTACTTC
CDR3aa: CASSLGGGAETQYF

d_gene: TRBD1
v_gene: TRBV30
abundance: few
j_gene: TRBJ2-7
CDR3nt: TGTGCCTGGTCGGACAGGGATCAAGTCGAGCAGTACTTC
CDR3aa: CAWSDRDQVEQYF

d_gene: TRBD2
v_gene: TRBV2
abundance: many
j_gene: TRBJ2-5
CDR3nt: TGTGCCAGCAGTGAGTCGAGCGGGGACGGGACCCAGTACTTC
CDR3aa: CASSESSGDGTQYF

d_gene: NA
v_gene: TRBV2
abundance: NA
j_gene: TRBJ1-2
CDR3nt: TGTGCCAGCAGTTACACAGAGAACTATGGCTACACCTTC
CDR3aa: CASSYTENYGYTF